Listed here is a single TCR beta chain. Its antigen is not known. The source of the sample is a study of shared clonotypes between healthy human individuals. CD45RO-negative, CCR7-positively selected cells formed the naive CD8 fraction, excluding terminally differentiated effector memory CD45RA+ cells. Study observations and caveats: Sequencing depth was a factor that was expected to affect clonotype sharing among donors. Between several donors, naive CD4 clonotypes were shared at a level of approximately 5%.

The authors ran the assay at deep level. Several immunoSEQ plates received, in even portions, the genomic DNA of each subset. TCRdb's copy holds only in-frame clones and misses some; the assay was immunoSEQ multiplex PCR. This table holds about 2 million clones, about 95% found once. Germline assignment: CDR1 SGHNT and CDR2 YENEEA. CDR3 length: 13 amino acids. The V gene lost 4 bases and the J gene lost 2 bases, with 8 bases spanning the gap. Sequenced sample: naive CD8+ T cells sorted from blood. The sequence came from a man aged 18 to 29 in good health. The genes are TRBV11-3 and TRBJ1-1; D is possibly TRBD1 (6 bases). This chain's CDR3 is CASSYRVNTEAFF. CDR3 nucleotides: TGTGCCAGCAGCTACAGGGTTAACACTGAAGCTTTCTTT.